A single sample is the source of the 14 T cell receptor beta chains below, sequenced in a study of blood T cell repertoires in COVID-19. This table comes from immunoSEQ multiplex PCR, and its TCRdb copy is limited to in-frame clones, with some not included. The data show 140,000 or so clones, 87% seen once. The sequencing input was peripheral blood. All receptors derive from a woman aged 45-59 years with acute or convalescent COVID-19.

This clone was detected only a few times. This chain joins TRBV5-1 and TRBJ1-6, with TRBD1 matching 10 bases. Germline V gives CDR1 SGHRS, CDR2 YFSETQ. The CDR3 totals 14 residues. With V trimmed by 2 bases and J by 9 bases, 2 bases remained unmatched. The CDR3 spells CASSFGTGVSPLHF. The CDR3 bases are TGCGCCAGCAGCTTCGGGACAGGGGTTTCACCCCTCCACTTT.

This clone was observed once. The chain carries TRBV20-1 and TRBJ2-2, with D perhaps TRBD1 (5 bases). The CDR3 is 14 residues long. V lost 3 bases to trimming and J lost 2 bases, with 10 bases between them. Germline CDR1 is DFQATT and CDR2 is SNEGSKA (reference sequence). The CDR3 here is CSASGAINTGELFF. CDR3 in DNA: TGCAGTGCTAGTGGGGCTATCAACACCGGGGAGCTGTTTTTT.

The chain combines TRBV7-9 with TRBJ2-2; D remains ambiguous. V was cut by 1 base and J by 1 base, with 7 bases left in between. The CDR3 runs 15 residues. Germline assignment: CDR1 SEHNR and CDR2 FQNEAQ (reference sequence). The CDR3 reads CASSLGAVNTGELFF. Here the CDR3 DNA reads TGTGCCAGCAGCTTAGGAGCTGTGAACACCGGGGAGCTGTTTTTT.

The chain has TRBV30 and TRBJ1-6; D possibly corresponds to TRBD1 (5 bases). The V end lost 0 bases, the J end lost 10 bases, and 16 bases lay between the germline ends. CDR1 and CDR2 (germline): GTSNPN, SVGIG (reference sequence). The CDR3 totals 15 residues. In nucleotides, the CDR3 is TGTGCCTGGAGTGTGTCAACAGGAGCAAGGTCACCCCTCCACTTT. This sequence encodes CAWSVSTGARSPLHF.

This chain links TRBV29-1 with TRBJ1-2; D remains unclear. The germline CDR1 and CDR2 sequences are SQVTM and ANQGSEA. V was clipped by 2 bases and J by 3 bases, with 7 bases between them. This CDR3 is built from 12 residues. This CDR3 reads CSVERQDYGYTF. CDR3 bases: TGCAGCGTTGAAAGGCAGGACTATGGCTACACCTTC.

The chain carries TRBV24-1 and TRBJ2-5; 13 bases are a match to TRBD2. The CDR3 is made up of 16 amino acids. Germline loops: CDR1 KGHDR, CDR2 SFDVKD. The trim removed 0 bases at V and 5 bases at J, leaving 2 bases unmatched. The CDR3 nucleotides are TGTGCCACCAGTGATTTGACTAGCGGGGGGGCTGAGACCCAGTACTTC. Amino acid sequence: CATSDLTSGGAETQYF.

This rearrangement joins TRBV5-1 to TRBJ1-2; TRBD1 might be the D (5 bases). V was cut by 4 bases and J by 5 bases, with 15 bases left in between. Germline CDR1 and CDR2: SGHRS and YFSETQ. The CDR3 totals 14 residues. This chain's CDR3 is CASSPLDRGYGYTF. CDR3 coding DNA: TGCGCCAGCAGCCCCCTCGATCGGGGGTATGGCTACACCTTC.

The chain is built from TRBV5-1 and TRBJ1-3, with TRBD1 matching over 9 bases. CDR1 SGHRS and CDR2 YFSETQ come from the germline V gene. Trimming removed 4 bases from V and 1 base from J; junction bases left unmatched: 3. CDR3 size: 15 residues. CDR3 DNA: TGCGCCAGCAGCGCGGGACAGGGTTCTGGAAACACCATATATTTT. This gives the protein CASSAGQGSGNTIYF. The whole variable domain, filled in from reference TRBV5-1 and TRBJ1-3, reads KAGVTQTPRYLIKTRGQQVTLSCSPISGHRSVSWYQQTPGQGLQFLFEYFSETQRNKGNFPGRFSGRQFSNSRSEMNVSTLELGDSALYLCASSAGQGSGNTIYFGEGSWLTVV.

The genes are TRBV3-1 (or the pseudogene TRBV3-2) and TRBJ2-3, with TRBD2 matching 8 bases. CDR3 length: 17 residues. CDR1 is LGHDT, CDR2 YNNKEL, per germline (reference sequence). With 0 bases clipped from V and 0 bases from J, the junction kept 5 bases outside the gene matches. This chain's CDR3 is CASSQDYGGASTDTQYF. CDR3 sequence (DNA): TGTGCCAGCAGCCAAGATTACGGGGGGGCTAGCACAGATACGCAGTATTTT.

The CDR3 here is CASRERGSYNEQFF. For the CDR3, the DNA is TGTGCCAGCAGGGAGCGAGGCTCCTACAATGAGCAGTTCTTC. V gene TRBV6-6 combines with J gene TRBJ2-1, with D unresolved. V dropped 6 bases and J dropped 0 bases, with 9 bases sitting between them. The CDR3 runs 14 residues. Looked up from germline, CDR1 is MNHNY and CDR2 is SVGAGI (reference sequence).

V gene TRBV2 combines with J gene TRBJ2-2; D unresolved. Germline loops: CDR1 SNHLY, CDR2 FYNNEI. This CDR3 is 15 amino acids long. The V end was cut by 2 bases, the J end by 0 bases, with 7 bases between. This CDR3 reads CASSESVANTGELFF. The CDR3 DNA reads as TGTGCCAGCAGTGAAAGTGTAGCGAACACCGGGGAGCTGTTTTTT.

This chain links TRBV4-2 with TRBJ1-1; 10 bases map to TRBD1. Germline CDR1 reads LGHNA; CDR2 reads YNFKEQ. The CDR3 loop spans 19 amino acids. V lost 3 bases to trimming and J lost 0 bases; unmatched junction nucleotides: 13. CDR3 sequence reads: CASSQYGDRGPNMNTEAFF. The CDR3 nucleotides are TGTGCCAGCAGCCAGTATGGGGACAGGGGCCCAAATATGAACACTGAAGCTTTCTTT.

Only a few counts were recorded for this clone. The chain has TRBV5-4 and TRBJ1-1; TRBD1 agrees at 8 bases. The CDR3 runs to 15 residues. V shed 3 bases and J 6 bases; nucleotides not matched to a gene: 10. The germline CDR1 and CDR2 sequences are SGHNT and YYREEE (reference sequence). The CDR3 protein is CASSSTRTGRAEAFF. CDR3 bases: TGTGCCAGCAGCTCCACCAGGACAGGGAGGGCTGAAGCTTTCTTT.

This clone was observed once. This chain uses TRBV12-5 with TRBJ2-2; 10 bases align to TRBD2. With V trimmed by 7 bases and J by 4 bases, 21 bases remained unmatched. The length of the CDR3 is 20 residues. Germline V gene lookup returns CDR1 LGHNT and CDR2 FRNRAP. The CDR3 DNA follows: TGTGCTAGTGCCATAGGAGCCCGAACCGGGACTAGCGAGTTCACCGGGGAGCTGTTTTTT. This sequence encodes CASAIGARTGTSEFTGELFF. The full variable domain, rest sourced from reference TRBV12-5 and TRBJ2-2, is DARVTQTPRHKVTEMGQEVTMRCQPILGHNTVFWYRQTMMQGLELLAYFRNRAPLDDSGMPKDRFSAEMPDATLATLKIQPSEPRDSAVYFCASAIGARTGTSEFTGELFFGEGSRLTVL.